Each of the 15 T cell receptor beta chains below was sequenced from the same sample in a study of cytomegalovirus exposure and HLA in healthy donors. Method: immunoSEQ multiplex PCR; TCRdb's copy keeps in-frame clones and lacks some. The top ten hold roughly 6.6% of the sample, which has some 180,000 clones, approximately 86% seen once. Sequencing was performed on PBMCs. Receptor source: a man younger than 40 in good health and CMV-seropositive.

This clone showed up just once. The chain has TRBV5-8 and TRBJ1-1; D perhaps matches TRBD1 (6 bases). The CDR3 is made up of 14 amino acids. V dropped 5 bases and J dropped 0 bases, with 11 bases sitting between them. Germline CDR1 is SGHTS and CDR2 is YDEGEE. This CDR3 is CASRPGTLNTEAFF. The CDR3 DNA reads TGTGCCAGCAGACCTGGGACACTGAACACTGAAGCTTTCTTT.

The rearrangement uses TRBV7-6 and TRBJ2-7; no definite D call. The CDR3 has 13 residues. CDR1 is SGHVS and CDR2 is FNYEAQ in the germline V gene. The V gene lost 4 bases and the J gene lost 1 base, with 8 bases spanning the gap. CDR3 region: CASSSGESYEQYF. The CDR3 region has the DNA TGTGCCAGCAGCTCGGGTGAGTCCTACGAGCAGTACTTC. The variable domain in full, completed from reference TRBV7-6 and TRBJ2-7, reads GAGVSQSPRYKVTKRGQDVALRCDPISGHVSLYWYRQALGQGPEFLTYFNYEAQQDKSGLPNDRFSAERPEGSISTLTIQRTEQRDSAMYRCASSSGESYEQYFGPGTRLTVT.

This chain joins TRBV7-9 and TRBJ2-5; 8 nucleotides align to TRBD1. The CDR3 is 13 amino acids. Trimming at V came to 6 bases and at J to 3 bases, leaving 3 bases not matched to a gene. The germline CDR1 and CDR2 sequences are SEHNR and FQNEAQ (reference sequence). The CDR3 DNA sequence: TGTGCCAGCAGGCCGACAGGGGAAGAGACCCAGTACTTC. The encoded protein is CASRPTGEETQYF.

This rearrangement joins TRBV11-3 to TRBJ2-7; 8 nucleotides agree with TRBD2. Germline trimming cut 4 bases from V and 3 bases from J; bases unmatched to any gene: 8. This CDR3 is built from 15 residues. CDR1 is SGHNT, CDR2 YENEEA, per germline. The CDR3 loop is CASSSTSGTYYEQYF. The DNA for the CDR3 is TGTGCCAGCAGCTCCACTAGCGGAACTTACTACGAGCAGTACTTC.

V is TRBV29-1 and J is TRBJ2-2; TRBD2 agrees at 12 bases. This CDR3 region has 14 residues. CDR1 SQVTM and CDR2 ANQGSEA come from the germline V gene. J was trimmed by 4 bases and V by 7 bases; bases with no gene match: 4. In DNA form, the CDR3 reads TGCAGCGCCCTAGCGGGGGGGCTCACCGGGGAGCTGTTTTTT. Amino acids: CSALAGGLTGELFF.

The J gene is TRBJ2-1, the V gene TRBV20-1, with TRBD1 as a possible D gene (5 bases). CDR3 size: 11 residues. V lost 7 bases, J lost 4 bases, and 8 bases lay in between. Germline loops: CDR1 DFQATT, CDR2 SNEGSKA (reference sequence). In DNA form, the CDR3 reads TGCAGTGGGGGCGGTTACAATGAGCAGTTCTTC. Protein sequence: CSGGGYNEQFF.

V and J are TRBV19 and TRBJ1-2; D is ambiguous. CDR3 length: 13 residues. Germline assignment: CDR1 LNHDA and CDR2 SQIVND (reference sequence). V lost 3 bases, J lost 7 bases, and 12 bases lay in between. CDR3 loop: CASSIFLTGGYTF. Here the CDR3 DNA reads TGTGCCAGTAGTATTTTCCTGACGGGTGGCTACACCTTC.

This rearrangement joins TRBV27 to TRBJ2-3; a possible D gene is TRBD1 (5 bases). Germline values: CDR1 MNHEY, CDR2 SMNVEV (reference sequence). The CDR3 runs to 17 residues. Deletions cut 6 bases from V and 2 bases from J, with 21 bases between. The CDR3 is CASRKDRTRQFTDTQYF. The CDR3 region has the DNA TGTGCCAGCAGGAAAGACCGTACACGACAGTTCACAGATACGCAGTATTTT.

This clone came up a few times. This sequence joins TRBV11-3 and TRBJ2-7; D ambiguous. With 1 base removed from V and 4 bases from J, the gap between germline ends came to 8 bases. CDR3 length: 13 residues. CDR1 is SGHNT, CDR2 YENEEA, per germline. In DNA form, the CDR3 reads TGTGCCAGCAGCTTAGGGTCAGAATACGAGCAGTACTTC. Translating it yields CASSLGSEYEQYF.

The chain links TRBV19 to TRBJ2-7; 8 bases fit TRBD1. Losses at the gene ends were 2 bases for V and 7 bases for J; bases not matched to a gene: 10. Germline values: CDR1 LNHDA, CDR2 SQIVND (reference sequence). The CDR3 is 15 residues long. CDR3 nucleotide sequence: TGTGCCAGTAGTATACCCGGACAGGGTCGAAGGGAGCAGTACTTC. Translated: CASSIPGQGRREQYF.

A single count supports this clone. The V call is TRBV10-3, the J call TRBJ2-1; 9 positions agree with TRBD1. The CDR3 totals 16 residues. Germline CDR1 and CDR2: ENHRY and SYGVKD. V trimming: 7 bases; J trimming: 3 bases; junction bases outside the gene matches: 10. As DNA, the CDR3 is TGTGCCATCATGGGAGCGGGACAGGGTGACTACAATGAGCAGTTCTTC. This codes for CAIMGAGQGDYNEQFF.

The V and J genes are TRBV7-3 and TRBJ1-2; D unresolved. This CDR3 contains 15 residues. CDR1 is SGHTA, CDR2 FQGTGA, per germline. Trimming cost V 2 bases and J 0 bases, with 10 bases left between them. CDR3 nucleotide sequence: TGTGCCAGCAGCTTAGGTGCAGGAACTAACTATGGCTACACCTTC. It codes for CASSLGAGTNYGYTF.

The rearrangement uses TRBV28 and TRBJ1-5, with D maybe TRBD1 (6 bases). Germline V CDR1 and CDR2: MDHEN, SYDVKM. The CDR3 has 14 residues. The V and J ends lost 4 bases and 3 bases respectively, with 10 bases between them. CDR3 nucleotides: TGTGCCAGCAGTTCAACAGGGACCAATCAGCCCCAGCATTTT. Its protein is CASSSTGTNQPQHF.

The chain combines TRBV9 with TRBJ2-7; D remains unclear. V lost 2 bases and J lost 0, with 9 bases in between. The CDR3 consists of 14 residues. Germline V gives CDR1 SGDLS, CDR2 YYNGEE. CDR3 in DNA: TGTGCCAGCAGCGTTTCACTTGTCTCCTACGAGCAGTACTTC. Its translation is CASSVSLVSYEQYF. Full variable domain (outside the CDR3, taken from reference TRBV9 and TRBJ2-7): DSGVTQTPKHLITATGQRVTLRCSPRSGDLSVYWYQQSLDQGLQFLIQYYNGEERAKGNILERFSAQQFPDLHSELNLSSLELGDSALYFCASSVSLVSYEQYFGPGTRLTVT.

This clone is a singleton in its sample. For the CDR3, the DNA is TGTGCCAGCGCCTTAGCCGTCGGGAACTATGGCTACACCTTC. This sequence encodes CASALAVGNYGYTF. The chain joins TRBV6-5 to TRBJ1-2; no clear D. Germline V gene data show CDR1 as MNHEY and CDR2 as SVGAGI. The length of the CDR3 is 14 residues. Trimming shortened V by 8 bases and J by 2 bases, and 15 bases separated the two germline ends.